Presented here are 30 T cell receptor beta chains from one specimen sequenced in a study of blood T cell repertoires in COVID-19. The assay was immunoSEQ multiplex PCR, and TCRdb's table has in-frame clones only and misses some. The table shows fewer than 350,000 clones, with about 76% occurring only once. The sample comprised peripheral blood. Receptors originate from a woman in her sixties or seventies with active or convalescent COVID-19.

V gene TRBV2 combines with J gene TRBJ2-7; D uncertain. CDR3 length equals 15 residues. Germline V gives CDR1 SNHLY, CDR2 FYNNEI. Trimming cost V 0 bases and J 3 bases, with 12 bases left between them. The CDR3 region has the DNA TGTGCCAGCAGTGAAGCGCTTGGAGACGTCTACGAGCAGTACTTC. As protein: CASSEALGDVYEQYF.

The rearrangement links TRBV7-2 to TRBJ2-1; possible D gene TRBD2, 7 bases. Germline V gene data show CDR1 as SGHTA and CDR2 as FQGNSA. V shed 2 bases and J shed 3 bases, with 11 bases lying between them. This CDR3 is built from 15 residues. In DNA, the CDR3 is TGTGCCAGCAGCTTACACGGGGGGCTCTACAATGAGCAGTTCTTC. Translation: CASSLHGGLYNEQFF.

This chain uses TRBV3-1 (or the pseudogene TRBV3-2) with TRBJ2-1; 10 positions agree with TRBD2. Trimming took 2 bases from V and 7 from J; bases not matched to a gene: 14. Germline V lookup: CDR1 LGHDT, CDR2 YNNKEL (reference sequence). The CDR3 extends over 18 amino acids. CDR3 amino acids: CASSQRLAGGKLFNEQFF. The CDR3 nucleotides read TGTGCCAGCAGCCAACGATTAGCGGGGGGTAAATTGTTTAATGAGCAGTTCTTC.

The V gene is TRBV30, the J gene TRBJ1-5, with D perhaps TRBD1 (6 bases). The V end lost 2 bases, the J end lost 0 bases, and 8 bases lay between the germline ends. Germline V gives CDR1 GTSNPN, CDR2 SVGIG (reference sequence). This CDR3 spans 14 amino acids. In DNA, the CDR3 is TGTGCCTGGAGTCTGGGGGCTAGCAATCAGCCCCAGCATTTT. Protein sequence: CAWSLGASNQPQHF.

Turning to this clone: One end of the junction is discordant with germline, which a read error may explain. The CDR3 sequence: CATSWGQTAANEKLFF. The CDR3 nucleotides are TGTGCCACCAGTTGGGGACAGACGGCCGCTAATGAAAAACTGTTTTTT. The chain employs TRBV27 and TRBJ1-4; 7 nucleotides agree with TRBD1. Germline values: CDR1 MNHEY, CDR2 SMNVEV (reference sequence). The length of the CDR3 is 16 residues.

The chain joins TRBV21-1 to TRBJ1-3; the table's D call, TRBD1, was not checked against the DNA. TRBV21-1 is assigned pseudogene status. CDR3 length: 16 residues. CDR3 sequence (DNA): TGTGCCAGCAGAAAAGGCAGGGACAGGGCCGGAAACACCATATATTTT. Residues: CASRKGRDRAGNTIYF.

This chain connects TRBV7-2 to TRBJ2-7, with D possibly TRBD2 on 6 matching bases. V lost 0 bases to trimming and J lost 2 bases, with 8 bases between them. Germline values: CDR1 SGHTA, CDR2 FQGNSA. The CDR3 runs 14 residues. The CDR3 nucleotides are TGTGCCAGCAGCTTAGCCGGGAGAGCCTACGAGCAGTACTTC. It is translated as CASSLAGRAYEQYF. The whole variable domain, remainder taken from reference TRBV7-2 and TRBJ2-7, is GAGVSQSPSNKVTEKGKDVELRCDPISGHTALYWYRQSLGQGLEFLIYFQGNSAPDKSGLPSDRFSAERTGGSVSTLTIQRTQQEDSAVYLCASSLAGRAYEQYFGPGTRLTVT.

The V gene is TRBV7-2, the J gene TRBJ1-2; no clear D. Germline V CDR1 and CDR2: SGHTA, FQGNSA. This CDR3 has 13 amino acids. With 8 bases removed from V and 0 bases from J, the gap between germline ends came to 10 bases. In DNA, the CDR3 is TGTGCCAGCTCCGAAAACACTAACTATGGCTACACCTTC. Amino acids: CASSENTNYGYTF.

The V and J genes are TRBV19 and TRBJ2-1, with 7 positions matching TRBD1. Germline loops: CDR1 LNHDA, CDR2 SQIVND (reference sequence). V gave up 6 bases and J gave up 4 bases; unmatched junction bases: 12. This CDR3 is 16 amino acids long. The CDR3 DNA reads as TGTGCCAGTAGCCGGGGTCCGGGACAGACTTACAATGAGCAGTTCTTC. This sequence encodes CASSRGPGQTYNEQFF.

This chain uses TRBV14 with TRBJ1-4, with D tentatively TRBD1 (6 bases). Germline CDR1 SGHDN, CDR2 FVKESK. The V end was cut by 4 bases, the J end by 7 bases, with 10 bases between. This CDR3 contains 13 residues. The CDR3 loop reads CASSPTGIEKLFF. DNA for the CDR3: TGTGCCAGCAGCCCGACAGGCATTGAAAAACTGTTTTTT.

The CDR3 DNA sequence: TGTGCCAGCAGCCCGCAAAGCTGGACTAGCGGGGGGGCCTCATCCTACAATGAGCAGTTCTTC. Protein: CASSPQSWTSGGASSYNEQFF. The chain recombines TRBV21-1 with TRBJ2-1; TRBD2 is the table's D call, not checked against the DNA. TRBV21-1 counts as a pseudogene. This CDR3 is 21 amino acids long.

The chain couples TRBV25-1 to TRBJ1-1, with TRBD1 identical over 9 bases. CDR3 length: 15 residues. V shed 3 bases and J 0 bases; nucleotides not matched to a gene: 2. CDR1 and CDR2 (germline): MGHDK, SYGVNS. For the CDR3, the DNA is TGTGCCAGCAGTGAGGGACAGGGAATGAACACTGAAGCTTTCTTT. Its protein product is CASSEGQGMNTEAFF.

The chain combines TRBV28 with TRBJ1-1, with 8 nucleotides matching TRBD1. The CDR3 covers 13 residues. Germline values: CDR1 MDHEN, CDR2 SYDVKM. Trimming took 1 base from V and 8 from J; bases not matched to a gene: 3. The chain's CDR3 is CASSLYRTGEAFF. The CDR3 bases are TGTGCCAGCAGTTTATATCGGACAGGGGAAGCTTTCTTT.

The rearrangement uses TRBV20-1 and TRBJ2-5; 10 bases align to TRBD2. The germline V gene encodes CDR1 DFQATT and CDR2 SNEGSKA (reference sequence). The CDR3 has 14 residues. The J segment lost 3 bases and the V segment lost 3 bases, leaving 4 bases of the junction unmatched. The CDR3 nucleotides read TGCAGTGCTAGTAGCGGGGGGTATGAAGAGACCCAGTACTTC. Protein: CSASSGGYEETQYF.

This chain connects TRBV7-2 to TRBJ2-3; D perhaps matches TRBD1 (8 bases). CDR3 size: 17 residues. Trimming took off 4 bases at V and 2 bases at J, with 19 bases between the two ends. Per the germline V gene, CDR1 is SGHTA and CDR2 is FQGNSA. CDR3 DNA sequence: TGTGCCAGCAGCTCCGTCTACAGGGGGGGTATCACAGATACGCAGTATTTT. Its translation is CASSSVYRGGITDTQYF.

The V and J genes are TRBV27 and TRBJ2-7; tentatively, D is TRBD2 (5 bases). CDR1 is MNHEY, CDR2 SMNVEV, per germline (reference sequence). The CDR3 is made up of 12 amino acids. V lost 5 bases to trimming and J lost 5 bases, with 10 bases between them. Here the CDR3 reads CASSPFGDEQYF. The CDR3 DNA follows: TGTGCCAGCAGTCCCTTCGGGGACGAGCAGTACTTC.

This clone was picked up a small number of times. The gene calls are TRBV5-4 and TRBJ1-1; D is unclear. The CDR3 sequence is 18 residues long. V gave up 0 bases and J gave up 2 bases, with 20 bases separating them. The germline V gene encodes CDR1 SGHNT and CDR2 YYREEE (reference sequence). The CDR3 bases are TGTGCCAGCAGCTTGGGATTGGGCCAAGCGGCACGAAACACTGAAGCTTTCTTT. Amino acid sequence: CASSLGLGQAARNTEAFF.

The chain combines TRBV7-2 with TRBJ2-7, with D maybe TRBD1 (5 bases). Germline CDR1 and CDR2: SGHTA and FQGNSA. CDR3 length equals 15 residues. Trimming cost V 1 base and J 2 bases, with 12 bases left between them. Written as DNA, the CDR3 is TGTGCCAGCAGCTTAGATCGGACATTCGCCTACGAGCAGTACTTC. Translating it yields CASSLDRTFAYEQYF.

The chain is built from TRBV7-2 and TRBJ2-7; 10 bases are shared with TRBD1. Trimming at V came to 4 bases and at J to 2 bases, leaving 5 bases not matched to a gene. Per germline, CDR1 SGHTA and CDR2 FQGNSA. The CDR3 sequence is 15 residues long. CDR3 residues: CASSSPGQGPYEQYF. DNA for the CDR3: TGTGCCAGCAGCTCGCCGGGACAGGGGCCCTACGAGCAGTACTTC.

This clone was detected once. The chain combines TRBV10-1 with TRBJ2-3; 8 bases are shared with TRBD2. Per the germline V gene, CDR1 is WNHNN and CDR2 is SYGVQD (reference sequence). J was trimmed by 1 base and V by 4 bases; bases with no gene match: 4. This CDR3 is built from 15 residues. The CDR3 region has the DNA TGCGCCAGCAGTGCCGGACTAGCTCGCACAGATACGCAGTATTTT. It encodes CASSAGLARTDTQYF.

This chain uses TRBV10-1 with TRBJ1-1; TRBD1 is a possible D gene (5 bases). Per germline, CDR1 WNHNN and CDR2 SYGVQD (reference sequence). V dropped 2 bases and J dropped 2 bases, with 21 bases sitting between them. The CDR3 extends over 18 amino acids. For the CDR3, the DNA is TGCGCCAGCAGTGAGACCGTTCCAGGGATGGGGCTAAACACTGAAGCTTTCTTT. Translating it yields CASSETVPGMGLNTEAFF.

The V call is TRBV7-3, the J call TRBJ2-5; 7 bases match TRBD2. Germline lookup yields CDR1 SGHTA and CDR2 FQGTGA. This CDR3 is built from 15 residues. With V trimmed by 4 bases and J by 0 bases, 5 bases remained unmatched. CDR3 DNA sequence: TGTGCCAGCAGCTCCCTTGGGACTAACCAAGAGACCCAGTACTTC. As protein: CASSSLGTNQETQYF.

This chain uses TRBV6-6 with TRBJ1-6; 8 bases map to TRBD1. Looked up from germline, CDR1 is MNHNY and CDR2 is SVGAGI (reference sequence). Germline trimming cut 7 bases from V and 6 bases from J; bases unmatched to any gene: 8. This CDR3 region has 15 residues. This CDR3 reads CASNLQGAANSPLHF. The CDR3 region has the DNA TGTGCCAGCAACCTCCAGGGGGCAGCTAATTCACCCCTCCACTTT.

The CDR3 spells CASSGGGEQYF. The CDR3 region has the DNA TGTGCCAGCAGCGGCGGGGGTGAGCAGTACTTC. The chain recombines TRBV9 with TRBJ2-7; 7 bases fit TRBD2. The CDR3 extends over 11 amino acids. CDR1 SGDLS and CDR2 YYNGEE come from the germline V gene. The ends lost 3 bases at V and 7 bases at J; junction bases unmatched: 1.

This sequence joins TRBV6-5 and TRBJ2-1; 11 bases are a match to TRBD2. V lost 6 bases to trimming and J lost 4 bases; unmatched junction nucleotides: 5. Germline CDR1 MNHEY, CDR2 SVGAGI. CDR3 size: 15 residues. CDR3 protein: CASRTSGGHYNEQFF. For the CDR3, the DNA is TGTGCCAGCAGAACTAGCGGGGGCCATTACAATGAGCAGTTCTTC.

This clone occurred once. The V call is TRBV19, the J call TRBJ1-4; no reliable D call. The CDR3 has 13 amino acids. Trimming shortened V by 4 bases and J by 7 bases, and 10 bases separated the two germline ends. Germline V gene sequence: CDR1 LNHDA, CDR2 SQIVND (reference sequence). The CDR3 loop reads CASSKPLGEKLFF. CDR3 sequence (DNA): TGTGCCAGTAGTAAGCCTCTCGGTGAAAAACTGTTTTTT. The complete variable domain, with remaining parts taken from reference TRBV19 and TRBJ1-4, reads DGGITQSPKYLFRKEGQNVTLSCEQNLNHDAMYWYRQDPGQGLRLIYYSQIVNDFQKGDIAEGYSVSREKKESFPLTVTSAQKNPTAFYLCASSKPLGEKLFFGSGTQLSVL.

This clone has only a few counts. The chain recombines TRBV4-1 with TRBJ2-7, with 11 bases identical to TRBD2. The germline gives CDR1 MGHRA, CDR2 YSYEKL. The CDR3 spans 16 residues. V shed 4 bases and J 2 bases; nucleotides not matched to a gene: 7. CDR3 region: CASSPTTSGITYEQYF. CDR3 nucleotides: TGCGCCAGCAGCCCTACGACTAGCGGGATTACCTACGAGCAGTACTTC.

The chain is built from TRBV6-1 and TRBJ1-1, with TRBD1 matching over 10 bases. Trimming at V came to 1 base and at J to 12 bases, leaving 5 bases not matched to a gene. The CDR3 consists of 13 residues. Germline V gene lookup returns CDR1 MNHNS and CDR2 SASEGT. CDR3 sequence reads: CASSEEGQGKTFF. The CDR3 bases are TGTGCCAGCAGTGAAGAGGGACAGGGGAAGACTTTCTTT.

CDR3 region: CASSFKRYEQYF. The CDR3 nucleotides read TGTGCCAGCAGTTTTAAGCGGTACGAGCAGTACTTC. The chain combines TRBV28 with TRBJ2-7; TRBD2 might be the D (5 bases). Germline CDR1 reads MDHEN; CDR2 reads SYDVKM. This CDR3 region has 12 residues. V was trimmed by 3 bases and J by 4 bases, leaving 7 bases between them.

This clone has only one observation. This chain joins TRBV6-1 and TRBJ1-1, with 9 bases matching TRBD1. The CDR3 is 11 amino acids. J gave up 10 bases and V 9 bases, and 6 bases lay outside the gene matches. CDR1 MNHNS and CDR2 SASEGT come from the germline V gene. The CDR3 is CARNPGQGAFF. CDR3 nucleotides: TGTGCCAGAAATCCGGGACAGGGAGCTTTCTTT.